The clone carrying this T cell receptor beta chain was picked up a small number of times. This sample is part of a study of blood T cell repertoires in COVID-19. Assay: immunoSEQ multiplex PCR; the TCRdb copy retains only in-frame clones and omits some. The sample yields about 220,000 clones, 80% to 90% seen once. Germline loops: CDR1 LNHDA, CDR2 SQIVND (reference sequence). Deletions cut 3 bases from V and 6 bases from J, with 21 bases between. The CDR3 is 17 residues long. This TCR was sampled from a man younger than 40 who had recovered from COVID-19. The rearrangement links TRBV19 to TRBJ1-3; tentatively, D is TRBD1 (5 bases). The sample comprised peripheral blood. In nucleotides, the CDR3 is TGTGCCAGTAGTATGATCGGTTCAGGGATTTATGCAAACACCATATATTTT. Protein product: CASSMIGSGIYANTIYF.